The source of this T cell receptor (beta chain) is a study of cytomegalovirus exposure and HLA in healthy donors. Study-level results: The dataset shows that most TCR sequences were rare, while some public TCRs occurred in many donors. Most subjects' HLA-A and HLA-B alleles were reportedly predicted from TCR beta sequences. Associated with HLA alleles at 0.05 false discovery rate in a later analysis were around 17,000 TCR beta sequences.

A note on this clone: Its target is unknown.

The germline CDR1 and CDR2 sequences are ENHRY and SYGVKD. V gave up 5 bases and J gave up 4 bases, with 14 bases separating them. The CDR3 covers 14 residues. Primers included in the PCR were 60 Vbeta and 13 Jbeta primers. TCRdb keeps only in-frame clones here, not all; method: immunoSEQ multiplex PCR. This table holds some 85,000 clones, around three quarters found once. The sequenced sample consisted of PBMCs. This sequence was found in a male donor in good health and CMV-seronegative. The chain joins TRBV10-3 to TRBJ1-1; tentative D call: TRBD1 (6 bases). For the CDR3, the DNA is TGTGCCATCAGTAGCGGGGGGCAGGGCACTGAAGCTTTCTTT. It translates to CAISSGGQGTEAFF.